This TCR beta chain was sequenced for a study of patients and donors after allogeneic stem cell transplantation. Germline V gene sequence: CDR1 SGHRS, CDR2 YFSETQ. The CDR3 extends over 20 amino acids. Deletions cut 3 bases from V and 0 bases from J, with 28 bases between. MiXCR, run by TCRdb on the RT-PCR reads, gives a single entry per CDR3 protein. Of 920,000 or so distinct CDR3 sequences listed, over 15% are singletons. The specimen was blood, either unsorted or a sorted T cell fraction (not recorded which). The V call is TRBV5-1, the J call TRBJ2-7; D might be TRBD2 (7 bases). This clonotype originated in a human donor who was either an allogeneic HSCT recipient or a stem cell or donor lymphocyte infusion donor (not recorded which). It is not recorded whose cells these are; they may come from a transplant donor. The CDR3 loop is CASSSRGGDKGLFSSYEQYF. DNA for the CDR3: TGCGCCAGCAGCTCCCGGGGAGGGGACAAGGGACTTTTCAGCTCCTACGAGCAGTACTTC.